This TCR beta chain was retrieved from a study of shared clonotypes between healthy human individuals. Study-wide context: Each donor contributed plates that comprised three CD4 naive, three CD4 memory, two CD8 naive and one CD8 memory.

Concerning this clone: The antigen remains unidentified.

Study observations and caveats: Clonotype sharing among donors, it was expected, would be affected by sequencing depth.

Clones were read by immunoSEQ multiplex PCR, and TCRdb kept only the in-frame ones, dropping some. Here the sample spans about 820,000 clones, nearly 95% being singletons. Naive CD8 cells comprised CD45RO-negative, CCR7-positively selected cells, excluding terminally differentiated effector memory CD45RA+ cells. The V end lost 6 bases, the J end lost 5 bases, and 13 bases lay between the germline ends. Germline V gene data show CDR1 as MDHEN and CDR2 as SYDVKM. The CDR3 sequence is 14 residues long. The sequence derives from a man between 25 and 39 years old in good health. Sequenced: naive CD8+ T cells sorted from blood. The V call is TRBV28, the J call TRBJ1-4; maybe TRBD1 (6 bases). CDR3 region: CASRAGRGNEKLFF. DNA for the CDR3: TGTGCCAGCAGGGCAGGGAGGGGGAATGAAAAACTGTTTTTT.